These 4 T cell receptor beta chains were sequenced from one sample in a study of blood T cell repertoires in COVID-19. The table came from immunoSEQ multiplex PCR; TCRdb's copy has only in-frame clones and leaves some out. The sample has 97,000 or so clones, 79% seen once. Sequencing input: peripheral blood. Receptor source: an elderly woman with active or convalescent COVID-19.

This clone appeared once. The chain recombines TRBV11-3 with TRBJ2-3, with 10 bases lining up with TRBD2. V shed 5 bases and J 4 bases; nucleotides not matched to a gene: 6. The CDR3 has 15 residues. The germline V gene encodes CDR1 SGHNT and CDR2 YENEEA. The CDR3 spells CASSLRLAGADTQYF. The CDR3 coding sequence is TGTGCCAGCAGCCTCAGGCTAGCGGGGGCAGATACGCAGTATTTT.

As to this clone: The junction departs from germline at one end; a sequencing error may be responsible. V gene TRBV23-1 combines with J gene TRBJ2-7; 8 positions match TRBD1. TRBV23-1 is an ORF, and what it does is uncertain. This CDR3 contains 12 residues. CDR3 coding DNA: TGCGCCAGCAGTCCGACGACAGGGGTAAGAGGGTTC. Its translation: CASSPTTGVRGF.

CDR3 in amino acids: CASSLGTSHEQYF. The CDR3 DNA reads as TGTGCCAGCAGCCTCGGGACTAGCCACGAGCAGTACTTC. This chain links TRBV5-6 with TRBJ2-7; 9 nucleotides agree with TRBD2. The CDR3 has 13 amino acids. From germline, CDR1 is SGHDT and CDR2 YYEEEE. The V gene end was trimmed by 4 bases and the J gene end by 5 bases; junction bases not matched to a gene: 4.

About this clone: At one end, the junction sequence differs from germline, possibly due to a read error. This chain links TRBV5-1 with TRBJ1-4; D is ambiguous. The CDR3 consists of 16 residues. Per the germline V gene, CDR1 is SGHRS and CDR2 is YFSETQ. The CDR3 spells CASSLESGLANEKLFF. The CDR3 nucleotides are TGTGCCAGCAGCTTGGAATCGGGGTTAGCTAATGAAAAACTGTTTTTT.